Listed below are T cell receptor beta chains from one sample, sequenced in a study of memory CD4+ T cells and cytomegalovirus serostatus. The repertoire was sequenced with immunoSEQ multiplex PCR; TCRdb's copy has only in-frame clones and lacks some. The repertoire holds 75,000 to 90,000 clones, with around 80% as singletons. Sequences were obtained from memory CD4+ T cells from blood. The receptors shown here come from an adult in good health and CMV-seronegative. The CDR3 runs from the conserved cysteine through the conserved F or W. The D gene is left open where the match is weak. Some rows have no size entry. The others give once, few or many, or a class for an expanded clone.

>TRBV5-1|NA|NA|TRBJ1-3
TGCGCCAGCAGCTTGGACGGCCCCTTGCCCCTCTCTGGAAACACCATATATTTT
CASSLDGPLPLSGNTIYF
>TRBV19|NA|NA|TRBJ1-5
TGTGCCAGTAGAACAGGGATAAGTGATCAGCCCCAGCATTTT
CASRTGISDQPQHF
>TRBV6-6|NA|NA|TRBJ2-7
TGTGCCAGCAGTTACGATCGGGGAAACTCCTACGAGCAGTACTTC
CASSYDRGNSYEQYF
>TRBV29-1|NA|NA|TRBJ1-1
TGCAGCGTTGTCCCGTCCCCTGAAGCTTTCTTT
CSVVPSPEAFF
>TRBV19|NA|TRBD1|TRBJ2-5
TGTGCCAGTAACCCGAGAGGACAGGGAGGCCAAGAGACCCAGTACTTC
CASNPRGQGGQETQYF
>TRBV6-5|NA|NA|TRBJ2-7
TGTGCCAGCACCACCGGAGGGACTTCCTACGAGCAGTACTTC
CASTTGGTSYEQYF
>TRBV4-2|NA|TRBD1|TRBJ1-1
TGTGCCAGCAGCCAGGCGACAGGGAGGAACACTGAAGCTTTCTTT
CASSQATGRNTEAFF
>TRBV30|NA|NA|TRBJ2-7
TGTGCCTGGAGTGTACAGACGGACGAGCAGTACTTC
CAWSVQTDEQYF
>TRBV25-1|NA|TRBD2|TRBJ2-1
TGTGCCAGCAGTGTAGCGGGGGGCAATGAGCAGTTCTTC
CASSVAGGNEQFF
>TRBV7-8|NA|TRBD1|TRBJ1-1
TGTGCCAGCAGCTTAAATAGGGGACAGGGGGGAACGAGAGCTTTCTTT
CASSLNRGQGGTRAFF
>TRBV5-1|NA|NA|TRBJ1-3
TGCGCCAGCAGCTTGGGAGGGGGTGATGGAAACACCATATATTTT
CASSLGGGDGNTIYF
>TRBV5-6|NA|NA|TRBJ1-3
TGTGCCAGCAGGACCGGGGCTGCCTCTGGAAACACCATATATTTT
CASRTGAASGNTIYF
>TRBV7-2|NA|NA|TRBJ2-1
TGTGCCAGCAGCTCAGCCCCCAGGGGCAATGAGCAGTTCTTC
CASSSAPRGNEQFF
>TRBV7-8|NA|TRBD2|TRBJ2-1
TGTGCCAGCAGATTAAAGTTCGGGTCAGGGAGGGGCAATGAGCAGTTCTTC
CASRLKFGSGRGNEQFF
>TRBV7-9|few|NA|TRBJ1-1
TGTGCCAGCAGCCGGAGCGGACGAATGAACACTGAAGCTTTCTTT
CASSRSGRMNTEAFF
>TRBV7-8|NA|NA|TRBJ1-1
TGTGCCAGCAGCTTAGGAAGGAACACTGAAGCTTTCTTT
CASSLGRNTEAFF
>TRBV7-3|NA|NA|TRBJ2-3
TGTGCCAGCAGCCGCAAGCGGCAGACTAGCACAGATACGCAGTATTTT
CASSRKRQTSTDTQYF
>TRBV5-1|NA|NA|TRBJ2-3
TGCGCCAGCAGCTTGGGCGGAAAACCCAGCACAGATACGCAGTATTTT
CASSLGGKPSTDTQYF
>TRBV5-1|once|NA|TRBJ1-1
TGCGCCAGCAACTTTGGGGGGCAGTTGAACACTGAAGCTTTCTTT
CASNFGGQLNTEAFF
>TRBV19|NA|NA|TRBJ1-4
TGTGCCAGTAGGGCATACTCATCCACTAATGAAAAACTGTTTTTT
CASRAYSSTNEKLFF
>TRBV5-1|NA|TRBD2|TRBJ2-7
TGCGCCAGCAGCTTGGATTCGGCTAGCGGGGTCGACGAGCAGTACTTC
CASSLDSASGVDEQYF
>TRBV10-3|NA|TRBD1|TRBJ2-7
TGTGCCATCAGGGAGACAGGGGAGACCTACGAGCAGTACTTC
CAIRETGETYEQYF
>TRBV9|few|TRBD1|TRBJ1-4
TGTGCCAGCAGCGGAATGCAGGGGGCGCGTAAACTGTTTTTT
CASSGMQGARKLFF
>TRBV11-2|once|NA|TRBJ2-7
TGTGCCAGCAGCACCCAGACGCGGAACGAGCAGTACTTC
CASSTQTRNEQYF
>TRBV4-1|NA|TRBD2|TRBJ2-5
TGCGCCAGCAGGTCGTCTTACGGGGGGGAGGAGACCCAGTACTTC
CASRSSYGGEETQYF
>TRBV5-6|NA|TRBD1|TRBJ1-1
TGTGCCAGCAGCCTTATGGACAGGGTGAACACTGAAGCTTTCTTT
CASSLMDRVNTEAFF
>TRBV7-3|NA|NA|TRBJ2-7
TGTGCCAGCAGCCCGACGACAACCTACGAGCAGTACTTC
CASSPTTTYEQYF
>TRBV10-3|NA|NA|TRBJ1-4
TGTGCCATCAGTTCCAGGGGTAGAGAGAATGAAAAACTGTTTTTT
CAISSRGRENEKLFF
>TRBV9|NA|NA|TRBJ1-4
TGTGCCAGCAGCGTCTCCGTCAGGGAGAGTGAAAAACTGTTTTTT
CASSVSVRESEKLFF
>TRBV9|few|NA|TRBJ1-2
TGTGCCAGCAGCGTAGCAGGGAACTATGGCTACACCTTC
CASSVAGNYGYTF
>TRBV2|NA|NA|TRBJ1-4
TGTGCCAGCAGTGAAGGAAATGCTAATGAAAAACTGTTTTTT
CASSEGNANEKLFF
>TRBV27|once|NA|TRBJ1-5
TGTGCCAGCAGTTTATCGAGGGCCACGATCAATCAGCCCCAGCATTTT
CASSLSRATINQPQHF
>TRBV9|few|NA|TRBJ2-7
TGTGCCAGCAGCGTAGGACCCGAGGGCGGGTCGGACGAGCAGTACTTC
CASSVGPEGGSDEQYF
>TRBV7-9|NA|NA|TRBJ1-1
TGTGCCAGCAGCCGCGGGACAACTGAAGCTTTCTTT
CASSRGTTEAFF
>TRBV7-7|NA|NA|TRBJ2-5
TGTGCTAGCAGCTCGGGGGAGACCCAGTACTTC
CASSSGETQYF
>TRBV7-7|NA|TRBD2|TRBJ2-1
TGTGCTAGCAGCCCGGCGACTAGCGCCTACAATGAGCAGTTCTTC
CASSPATSAYNEQFF
>TRBV4-2|few|TRBD1|TRBJ1-2
TGTGCCAGCAGCCAAGACCGGGTGCAGGGGGCGTCCCTCGATGGCTACACCTTC
CASSQDRVQGASLDGYTF
>TRBV7-9|NA|TRBD1|TRBJ1-4
TGTGCCAGCAGCTTAGCGGGACAGAGTAATGAAAAACTGTTTTTT
CASSLAGQSNEKLFF
>TRBV7-9|NA|NA|TRBJ2-5
TGTGCCAGCAGCTTAGCGACCAGCGGTGGGGAGACCCAGTACTTC
CASSLATSGGETQYF
>TRBV7-7|few|NA|TRBJ2-2
TGTGCTAGCAGAAGGGAGGCCGGGGAGCTGTTTTTT
CASRREAGELFF
>TRBV18|NA|TRBD2|TRBJ2-5
TGTGCCAGCTCACCACTTCCTAGCGGGGCAACCCAAGAGACCCAGTACTTC
CASSPLPSGATQETQYF
>TRBV5-4|NA|NA|TRBJ2-5
TGTGCCAGCAGCTTGGTGGGCTACTCACAAGAGACCCAGTACTTC
CASSLVGYSQETQYF
>TRBV7-9|NA|TRBD1|TRBJ1-2
TGTGCCAGCAGCTCAGGACAGGGACTCTATGGCTACACCTTC
CASSSGQGLYGYTF
>TRBV18|NA|TRBD1|TRBJ2-7
TGTGCCAGCTCACCAGACAGGGCGGACGAGCAGTACTTC
CASSPDRADEQYF
>TRBV7-6|few|NA|TRBJ2-3
TGTGCCAGCAGCCCTATGTCGGGTAGCACAGATACGCAGTATTTT
CASSPMSGSTDTQYF